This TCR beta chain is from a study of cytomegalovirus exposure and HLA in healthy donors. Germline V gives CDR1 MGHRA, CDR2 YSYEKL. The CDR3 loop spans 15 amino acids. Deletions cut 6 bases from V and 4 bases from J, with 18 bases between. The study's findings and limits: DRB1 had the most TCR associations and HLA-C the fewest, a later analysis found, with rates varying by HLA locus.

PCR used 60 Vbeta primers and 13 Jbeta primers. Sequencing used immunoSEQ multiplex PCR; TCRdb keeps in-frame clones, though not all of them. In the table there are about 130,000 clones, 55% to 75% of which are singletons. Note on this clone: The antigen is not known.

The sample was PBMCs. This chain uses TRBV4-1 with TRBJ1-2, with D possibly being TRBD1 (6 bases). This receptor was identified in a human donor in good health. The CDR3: CASRQRFQGSYGYTF. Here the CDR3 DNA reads TGCGCCAGCAGGCAAAGGTTCCAGGGGAGCTATGGCTACACCTTC.